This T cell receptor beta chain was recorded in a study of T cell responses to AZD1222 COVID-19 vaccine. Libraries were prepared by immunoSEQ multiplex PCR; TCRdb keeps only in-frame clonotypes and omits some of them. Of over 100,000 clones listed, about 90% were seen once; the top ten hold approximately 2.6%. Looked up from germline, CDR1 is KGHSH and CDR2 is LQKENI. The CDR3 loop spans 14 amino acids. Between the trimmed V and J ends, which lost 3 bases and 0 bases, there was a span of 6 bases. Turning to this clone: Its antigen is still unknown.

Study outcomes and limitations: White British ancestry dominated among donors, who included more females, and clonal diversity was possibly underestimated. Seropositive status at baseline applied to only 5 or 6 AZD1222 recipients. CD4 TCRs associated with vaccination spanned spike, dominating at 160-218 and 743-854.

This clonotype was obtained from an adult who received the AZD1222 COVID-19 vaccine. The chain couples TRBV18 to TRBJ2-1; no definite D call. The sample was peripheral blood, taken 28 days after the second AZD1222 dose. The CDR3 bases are TGTGCCAGCTCACCCTGGGACTCCTACAATGAGCAGTTCTTC. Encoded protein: CASSPWDSYNEQFF.